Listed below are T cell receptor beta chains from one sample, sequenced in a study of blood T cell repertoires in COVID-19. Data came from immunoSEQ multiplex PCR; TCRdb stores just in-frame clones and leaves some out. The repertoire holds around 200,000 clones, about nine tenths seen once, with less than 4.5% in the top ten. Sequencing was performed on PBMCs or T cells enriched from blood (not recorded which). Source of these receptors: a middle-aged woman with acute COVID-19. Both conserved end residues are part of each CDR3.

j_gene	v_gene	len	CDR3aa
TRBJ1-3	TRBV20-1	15	CSASYGDSIGNTIYF
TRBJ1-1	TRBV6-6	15	CASSYRTGGVIEAFF
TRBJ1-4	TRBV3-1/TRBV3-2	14	CASSLGRYNEKLFF
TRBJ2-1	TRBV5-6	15	CASFTWRIQPGEQFF
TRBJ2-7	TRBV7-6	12	CASSLPGGGQYF
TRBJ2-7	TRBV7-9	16	CASSLRVGREEYEQYF
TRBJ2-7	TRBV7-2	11	CASSSGQGQYF
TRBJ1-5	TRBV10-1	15	CASRIVQGIDQPQHF
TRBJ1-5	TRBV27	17	CASSPDLRRAANQPQHF
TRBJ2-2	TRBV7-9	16	CASSLFSPANTGELFF
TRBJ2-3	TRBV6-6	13	CASIPDGGDTQYF
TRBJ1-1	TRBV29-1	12	CSALRENTEAFF
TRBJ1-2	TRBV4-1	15	CASSQGQGARGGYTF
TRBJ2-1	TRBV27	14	CASSLNRVKGEQFF
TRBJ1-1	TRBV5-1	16	CASSRVSEGGNTEAFF
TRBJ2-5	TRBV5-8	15	CASSFRDRGLETQYF
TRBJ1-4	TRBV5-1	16	CASSFGGGTTNEKLFF
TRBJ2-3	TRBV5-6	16	CASSLNLLSSSDTQYF
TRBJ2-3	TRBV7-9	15	CASSPGLGGTDTQYF
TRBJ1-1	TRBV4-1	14	CASRNRATNTEAFF
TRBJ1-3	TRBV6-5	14	CASTRDSSGNTIYF
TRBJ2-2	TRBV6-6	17	CASSLPGTQGSTGELFF
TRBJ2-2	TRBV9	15	CASSSRQEHTGELFF
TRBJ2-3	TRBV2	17	CASPRGTSGSSTDTQYF
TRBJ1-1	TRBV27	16	CASSSTFTGRGTEAFF
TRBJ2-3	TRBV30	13	CAWSVGGRVTQYF
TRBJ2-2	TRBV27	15	CASSFGWAGSGELFF
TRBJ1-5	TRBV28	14	CASRIVTSNQPQHF
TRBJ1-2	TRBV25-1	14	CASSEQSEGYGYTF
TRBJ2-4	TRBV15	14	CATSEPGLANIQYF
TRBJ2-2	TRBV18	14	CASSPGGSTGELFF
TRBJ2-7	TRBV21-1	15	CASSQPGLKSYEQYF
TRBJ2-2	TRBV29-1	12	CTGRGGTGELFF
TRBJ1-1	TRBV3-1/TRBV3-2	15	CASSPTDRINTEAFF
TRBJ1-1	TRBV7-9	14	CASSLAGQNTEAFF
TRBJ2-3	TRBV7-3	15	CASSSLTGGSDTQYF
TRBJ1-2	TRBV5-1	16	CASSLRQPGANYGYTF